Below, 4 T cell receptor beta chains from the same sample are listed, as sequenced in a study of CD8 T cells in Susac syndrome. An amount of RNA that ranged from about 0.45 to 1 ug was reverse transcribed with random hexamers. TCRdb recomputed calls from the immunoSEQ multiplex PCR reads with MiXCR, one row per CDR3 protein. The sample yields 140,000 or so distinct CDR3 sequences, approximately 95% seen once. The material sequenced was CD4+ T cells from PBMCs. These receptors were obtained from a human donor with Susac syndrome.

This clonotype has just one count. V gene TRBV24-1 combines with J gene TRBJ1-2; 7 nucleotides line up with TRBD1. CDR3 length equals 16 residues. With V trimmed by 2 bases and J by 4 bases, 9 bases remained unmatched. Germline V lookup: CDR1 KGHDR, CDR2 SFDVKD. The CDR3 DNA sequence: TGTGCCACCAGTGATTCGGGGACAGCGTCAACCTATGGCTACACCTTC. It translates to CATSDSGTASTYGYTF.

The genes are TRBV29-1 and TRBJ1-6; the D is unclear. Germline values: CDR1 SQVTM, CDR2 ANQGSEA. Trimming took off 3 bases at V and 7 bases at J, with 10 bases between the two ends. The CDR3 totals 13 residues. CDR3 sequence (DNA): TGCAGCGTTGAGGAACAATACAATTCACCCCTCCACTTT. Translating gives CSVEEQYNSPLHF.

V and J are TRBV12-3 or TRBV12-4 and TRBJ1-6; D gene ambiguous. V was pared by 7 bases and J by 7 bases, with 14 bases between. The CDR3 has 14 residues. The CDR3 DNA is TGTGCCAGCACCCCGGATGCGGCCAATTCACCCCTCCACTTT. It encodes CASTPDAANSPLHF.

The gene calls are TRBV28 and TRBJ2-4; tentatively, D is TRBD2 (6 bases). This CDR3 has 16 amino acids. CDR1 and CDR2 (germline): MDHEN, SYDVKM. Trimming pared 5 bases from V and 3 bases from J, leaving 17 bases between. The CDR3 spells CASSPTGRFVKNIQYF. CDR3 sequence (DNA): TGTGCCAGCAGTCCCACGGGGAGGTTCGTCAAAAACATTCAGTACTTC.